The following is a TCR beta chain sequence with its context. V was cut by 1 base and J by 11 bases, with 10 bases left in between. Germline assignment: CDR1 SGHRS and CDR2 YFSETQ. This CDR3 region has 12 residues. The sample is drawn from a study of blood T cell repertoires in COVID-19. Produced via immunoSEQ multiplex PCR; TCRdb's table is partial and in-frame only. The sample holds approximately 190,000 clones, 84% seen once. Material: PBMCs or T cells enriched from blood (not recorded which). This sequence was found in a middle-aged man who had recovered from COVID-19. The chain carries TRBV5-1 and TRBJ2-1; no reliable D call. CDR3 in DNA: TGCGCCAGCAGCTTGACCTTAGATCAGCAGTTCTTC. Translating gives CASSLTLDQQFF. The variable domain in full, with the rest retrieved from reference TRBV5-1 and TRBJ2-1, is KAGVTQTPRYLIKTRGQQVTLSCSPISGHRSVSWYQQTPGQGLQFLFEYFSETQRNKGNFPGRFSGRQFSNSRSEMNVSTLELGDSALYLCASSLTLDQQFFGPGTRLTVL.